A selection of T cell receptor beta chains follows, all from one sample in a study of OX40 agonist ivuxolimab in advanced cancers. Clones were read by immunoSEQ multiplex PCR, and TCRdb kept only the in-frame ones, dropping some. Altogether 15,000 to 20,000 clones are present, about 86% being singletons, with the ten largest covering 14%. The sample here was CD4+ or CD8+ T cells sorted from blood, taken in a trial of the OX40 agonist ivuxolimab. These TCRs come from an adult with an advanced solid tumor such as melanoma, head and neck, liver or kidney cancer. CDR3s leave out the opening cysteine and the closing phenylalanine or tryptophan. Fields, in order: V gene, J gene, CDR3 length, CDR3 protein.

v_gene: TRBV6-1
j_gene: TRBJ2-1
len: 13
CDR3aa: ASRKEGQTYNEQF

v_gene: TRBV23-1
j_gene: TRBJ2-7
len: 14
CDR3aa: ASRPTATVFSYEQY

v_gene: TRBV5-6
j_gene: TRBJ2-1
len: 12
CDR3aa: ASSGEGVWDEQF

v_gene: TRBV5-6
j_gene: TRBJ2-5
len: 13
CDR3aa: ASSLLARKGKTQY

v_gene: TRBV5-6
j_gene: TRBJ2-7
len: 11
CDR3aa: ASKGLPSYEQY

v_gene: TRBV30
j_gene: TRBJ1-2
len: 11
CDR3aa: AWSRRLFYGYT

v_gene: TRBV30
j_gene: TRBJ1-3
len: 11
CDR3aa: AWRDRAGNTIY

v_gene: TRBV11-2
j_gene: TRBJ1-2
len: 11
CDR3aa: ASSSLRNYGYT

v_gene: TRBV9
j_gene: TRBJ1-3
len: 14
CDR3aa: ASSVGGGGAGNTIY

v_gene: TRBV29-1
j_gene: TRBJ2-1
len: 13
CDR3aa: SVVVASGSYNEQF

v_gene: TRBV6-5
j_gene: TRBJ2-1
len: 12
CDR3aa: ASTSGTGNNEQF

v_gene: TRBV5-8
j_gene: TRBJ2-3
len: 11
CDR3aa: ASTLGGTDTQY

v_gene: TRBV6-5
j_gene: TRBJ2-5
len: 13
CDR3aa: ASSYVGGTQETQY

v_gene: TRBV7-6
j_gene: TRBJ2-1
len: 12
CDR3aa: ASRAGTKDLEQF

v_gene: TRBV10-2
j_gene: TRBJ2-5
len: 10
CDR3aa: ASSESERQGY

v_gene: TRBV5-4
j_gene: TRBJ2-3
len: 11
CDR3aa: ASSLPSSDTQY

v_gene: TRBV21-1
j_gene: TRBJ2-3
len: 17
CDR3aa: ASSKVFSSGGQSTDTQY